Listed below are T cell receptor beta chains from one sample, sequenced in a study of blood T cell repertoires in COVID-19. TCRdb keeps only in-frame clones here, not all; method: immunoSEQ multiplex PCR. The profile shows 90,000 to 100,000 clones, roughly 84% of them singletons. Sequenced material: peripheral blood. The receptors derive from a man in his sixties or seventies with active or convalescent COVID-19. The CDR3 runs from the conserved cysteine through the conserved F or W. Fields, in order: D gene, J gene, V gene, clone size, CDR3 DNA, CDR3 protein. D genes are given only for firm matches. Where a row states a size, it is once, few, many or the class of an expanded clone; other rows omit it.

D: TRBD2
J: TRBJ2-1
V: TRBV28
size: NA
DNA: TGTGCCAGCAGTTTGAGGACTAGCGGGGTCGAAGAGCAGTTCTTC
CDR3: CASSLRTSGVEEQFF

D: NA
J: TRBJ1-3
V: TRBV28
size: NA
DNA: TGTGCCAGCAGTTCGAACGCAGGGCTGATCTCTGGAAACACCATATATTTT
CDR3: CASSSNAGLISGNTIYF

D: TRBD1
J: TRBJ1-5
V: TRBV2
size: NA
DNA: TGTGCCAGCAGTCGGGACAGGTCTAGCAATCAGCCCCAGCATTTT
CDR3: CASSRDRSSNQPQHF

D: NA
J: TRBJ2-3
V: TRBV4-2
size: NA
DNA: TGTGCCAGCAGCCAAATTTCGACAGCATCCCGCACAGATACGCAGTATTTT
CDR3: CASSQISTASRTDTQYF

D: NA
J: TRBJ1-2
V: TRBV10-3
size: once
DNA: TGTGCCATCAGTGAGTCCGCAGGGGACTATGGCTACACCTTC
CDR3: CAISESAGDYGYTF

D: NA
J: TRBJ2-1
V: TRBV30
size: NA
DNA: TGTGCCTGGAGTCTTGGAGGCCCTAGCTCCTACAATGAGCAGTTCTTC
CDR3: CAWSLGGPSSYNEQFF

D: TRBD1
J: TRBJ1-2
V: TRBV6-5
size: NA
DNA: TGTGCCAGCAGTTATCGCACAGGGGGCGACGGTGGCTACACCTTC
CDR3: CASSYRTGGDGGYTF

D: NA
J: TRBJ2-3
V: TRBV3-1/TRBV3-2
size: once
DNA: TGTGCCAGCAGCCAAGGAGCCGATACGCAGTATTTT
CDR3: CASSQGADTQYF

D: TRBD2
J: TRBJ2-5
V: TRBV7-3
size: NA
DNA: TGTGCCAGCAGCCCGGGAGGGGGAACTCAAGAGACCCAGTACTTC
CDR3: CASSPGGGTQETQYF

D: NA
J: TRBJ2-5
V: TRBV7-9
size: NA
DNA: TGTGCCAGCAGCTTGGGGGGTGGGAAGACCCAGTACTTC
CDR3: CASSLGGGKTQYF

D: TRBD2
J: TRBJ2-1
V: TRBV6-2/TRBV6-3
size: NA
DNA: TGTGCCAGCAGTTACTCGGCGGGGGGACCCTACAATGAGCAGTTCTTC
CDR3: CASSYSAGGPYNEQFF

D: NA
J: TRBJ1-5
V: TRBV6-6
size: NA
DNA: TGTGCCAGCAGTTACGGGGGCAGCGGCAATCAGCCCCAGCATTTT
CDR3: CASSYGGSGNQPQHF

D: NA
J: TRBJ2-3
V: TRBV9
size: NA
DNA: TGTGCCAGCAGCGGGGGCCGTAGCACAGATACGCAGTATTTT
CDR3: CASSGGRSTDTQYF

D: NA
J: TRBJ1-1
V: TRBV10-3
size: NA
DNA: TGTGCCGGTAGGAGACAGGTGAACACTGAAGCTTTCTTT
CDR3: CAGRRQVNTEAFF

D: TRBD2
J: TRBJ2-7
V: TRBV11-2
size: NA
DNA: TGTGCCAGCAGCCATCCCGGTAGCGGGGGCTACGAGCAGTACTTC
CDR3: CASSHPGSGGYEQYF

D: TRBD1
J: TRBJ1-2
V: TRBV6-6
size: NA
DNA: TGTGCCAGCAGTCCTCACACGGAAGTACAGGGGGGGGGTTATGGCTACACCTTC
CDR3: CASSPHTEVQGGGYGYTF

D: TRBD2
J: TRBJ2-7
V: TRBV12-3/TRBV12-4
size: NA
DNA: TGTGCCAGCAGCTTAGCGGGGCCTTACGAGCAGTACTTC
CDR3: CASSLAGPYEQYF

D: TRBD1
J: TRBJ1-1
V: TRBV28
size: NA
DNA: TGTGCCAGCAGCGGGACAGGGAGGCCTGAAGCTTTCTTT
CDR3: CASSGTGRPEAFF